This T cell receptor (beta chain) originates from a study of liver allograft versus peripheral blood T cells. Study context: Comparative analysis was performed on T cell receptor repertoires from transplanted livers and from recipients' peripheral blood.

In its sample, this clonotype ranks as medium-sized. As yet, its antigen is unknown. Germline loops: CDR1 KGHDR, CDR2 SFDVKD. The CDR3 spans 13 residues. J gave up 5 bases and V 9 bases, and 6 bases lay outside the gene matches. Findings of the study overall: Intra-allograft T cell receptor repertoires in the liver reportedly differed from peripheral blood repertoires.

TCRdb ran MiXCR on the reads and lists one entry per CDR3 protein. The data show about 12,000 distinct CDR3 sequences, 28% seen once. This TCR was sampled from a human patient who had a liver transplant. Some T cells here may be from the graft donor. The chain joins TRBV24-1 to TRBJ2-1, with TRBD1 matching over 7 bases. Here the CDR3 reads CATAIQGDNEQFF. CDR3 DNA: TGTGCCACCGCGATCCAGGGGGACAATGAGCAGTTCTTC.